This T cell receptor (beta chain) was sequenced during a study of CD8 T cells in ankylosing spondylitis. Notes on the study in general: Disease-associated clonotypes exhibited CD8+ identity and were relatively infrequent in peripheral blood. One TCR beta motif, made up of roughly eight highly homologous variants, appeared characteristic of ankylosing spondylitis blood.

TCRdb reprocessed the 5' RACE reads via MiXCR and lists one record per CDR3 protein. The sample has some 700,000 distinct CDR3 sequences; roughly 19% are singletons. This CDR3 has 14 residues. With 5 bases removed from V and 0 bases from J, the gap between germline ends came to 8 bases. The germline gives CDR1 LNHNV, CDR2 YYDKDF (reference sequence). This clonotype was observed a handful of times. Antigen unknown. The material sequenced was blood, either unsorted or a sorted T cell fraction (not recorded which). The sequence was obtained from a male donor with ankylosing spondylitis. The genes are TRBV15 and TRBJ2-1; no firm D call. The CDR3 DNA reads TGTGCCACCAGCCCCCGACTCTCCTACAATGAGCAGTTCTTC. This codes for CATSPRLSYNEQFF. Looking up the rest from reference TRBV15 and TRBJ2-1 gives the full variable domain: DAMVIQNPRYQVTQFGKPVTLSCSQTLNHNVMYWYQQKSSQAPKLLFHYYDKDFNNEADTPDNFQSRRPNTSFCFLDIRSPGLGDTAMYLCATSPRLSYNEQFFGPGTRLTVL.